The rows below give T cell receptor beta chains drawn from one sample of a study of CD8+CD57+ T cells in acquired aplastic anemia. TCRdb re-called the reads through MiXCR, storing one row per CDR3 protein. The sample contains 260,000 or so distinct CDR3 sequences, more than 45% of which appear only once. The material sequenced was sorted CD4+, CD8+, or CD8+CD57+ T cells (not recorded which) from PBMCs. These receptors all stem from a human donor with aplastic anemia. The CDR3 runs from the conserved cysteine through the conserved F or W. A D gene is named only where the DNA matches it firmly. Where a row states a size, it is once, few, many or the class of an expanded clone; other rows omit it.

D gene	V gene	clone size	J gene	CDR3 protein	CDR3 DNA
NA	TRBV10-2	many	TRBJ2-3	CASKSDTQYF	TGCGCCAGCAAATCAGATACGCAGTATTTT
TRBD1	TRBV6-1	NA	TRBJ1-2	CASSELGQGNYGYTF	TGTGCCAGCAGTGAATTGGGACAGGGGAACTATGGCTACACCTTC
TRBD1	TRBV7-9	NA	TRBJ1-1	CASSARQGMDAEAFF	TGTGCCAGCAGCGCCCGACAGGGAATGGACGCTGAAGCTTTCTTT
NA	TRBV2	NA	TRBJ1-6	CASTFRTPSNSPLHF	TGTGCCAGCACCTTCAGGACCCCGTCGAATTCACCCCTCCACTTT
NA	TRBV20-1	many	TRBJ2-7	CSAFFGEQYF	TGCAGTGCTTTTTTCGGGGAGCAGTACTTC
NA	TRBV2	NA	TRBJ2-5	CASSEVVSWQETQYF	TGTGCCAGCAGTGAAGTGGTGAGCTGGCAGGAGACCCAGTACTTC
NA	TRBV7-2	few	TRBJ1-4	CASSSFGRHTTNEKLFF	TGTGCCAGCAGCTCCTTTGGACGGCATACAACTAATGAAAAACTGTTTTTT
NA	TRBV20-1	many	TRBJ2-6	CSAERVSGANVLTF	TGCAGTGCTGAGAGAGTCTCTGGGGCCAACGTCCTGACTTTC
TRBD1	TRBV29-1	NA	TRBJ1-3	CSVLTGGNTIYF	TGCAGCGTGTTGACAGGGGGGAACACCATATATTTT
NA	TRBV29-1	NA	TRBJ1-1	CSVFDGLAFF	TGCAGCGTTTTTGACGGGTTGGCTTTCTTT
NA	TRBV7-9	many	TRBJ2-7	CASSPPGPRYNEQYF	TGTGCCAGCAGTCCGCCGGGACCAAGATATAACGAGCAGTACTTC
NA	TRBV7-9	NA	TRBJ2-4	CASSSSRGDIQYF	TGTGCCAGCAGCTCGAGTAGGGGGGACATTCAGTACTTC
NA	TRBV11-2	NA	TRBJ2-7	CASSSIQGPFYEQYF	TGTGCCAGCAGCTCGATACAGGGTCCGTTCTACGAGCAGTACTTC
NA	TRBV10-2	NA	TRBJ2-7	CAGSEHSSYEQYF	TGCGCCGGCAGTGAGCACTCCTCCTACGAGCAGTACTTC
NA	TRBV27	NA	TRBJ1-4	CASSSASGAAGEKLFF	TGTGCCAGCAGTTCTGCTTCGGGGGCCGCGGGTGAAAAACTGTTTTTT
TRBD1	TRBV4-1	once	TRBJ2-5	CASSQVGRGSGETQYF	TGTGCCAGCAGCCAAGTAGGCAGGGGGTCAGGGGAGACCCAGTACTTC
NA	TRBV24-1	few	TRBJ1-2	CATSDRRAYGYTF	TGTGCCACCAGTGACCGCCGGGCCTATGGCTACACCTTC
NA	TRBV24-1	NA	TRBJ1-1	CATSDRERTEAFF	TGTGCCACCAGTGATAGGGAGAGGACTGAAGCTTTCTTT
NA	TRBV7-4	NA	TRBJ2-7	CASSHGTRIYEQYF	TGTGCCAGCAGCCACGGGACACGGATCTACGAGCAGTACTTC
TRBD1	TRBV9	NA	TRBJ2-2	CASSVGTGDTGELSW	TGTGCCAGCAGCGTTGGGACAGGGGACACCGGGGAGCTGTCTTGG
NA	TRBV6-5	many	TRBJ1-5	CASSYLAGDQPQHF	TGTGCCAGCAGTTACTTGGCAGGGGATCAGCCCCAGCATTTT
TRBD2	TRBV7-2	many	TRBJ2-7	CASSSSLSGSSYEQYF	TGTGCCAGCAGCTCGTCCCTGAGCGGGAGCTCCTACGAGCAGTACTTC
NA	TRBV30	NA	TRBJ2-7	CAWSPLGADYEQYF	TGTGCCTGGAGCCCATTAGGGGCGGACTACGAGCAGTACTTC
NA	TRBV5-5	few	TRBJ2-3	CASSLAVGGTDTQYF	TGTGCCAGCAGCTTAGCGGTCGGGGGCACAGATACGCAGTATTTT
NA	TRBV5-6	NA	TRBJ2-7	CASSQSYQDEQYF	TGTGCCAGCAGCCAATCATATCAAGACGAGCAGTACTTC
NA	TRBV5-4	NA	TRBJ2-3	CASQTGVLSTDTQYF	TGTGCCAGCCAGACAGGCGTTCTAAGCACAGATACGCAGTATTTT
NA	TRBV7-9	many	TRBJ1-1	CASSPTHTGWSEAFF	TGTGCCAGCAGCCCCACTCATACAGGGTGGTCTGAAGCTTTCTTT
NA	TRBV6-6	NA	TRBJ1-2	CASSYSRGPYGYTF	TGTGCCAGCAGTTACTCTCGGGGACCCTATGGCTACACCTTC
TRBD1	TRBV15	NA	TRBJ1-1	CATSRGTGVITEAFF	TGTGCCACCAGCAGAGGGACAGGGGTGATCACTGAAGCTTTCTTT
TRBD1	TRBV27	NA	TRBJ2-7	CASSSWDRGGKQYF	TGTGCCAGCAGTTCATGGGACAGGGGAGGAAAGCAGTACTTC
TRBD1	TRBV15	NA	TRBJ2-7	CATSRAGTGAYEQYF	TGTGCCACCAGCAGAGCCGGGACAGGGGCCTACGAGCAGTACTTC
NA	TRBV2	NA	TRBJ1-3	CASSDHSDTLDNTIHF	TGCGCCAGCAGTGATCACAGTGATACTCTGGACAACACCATACATTTT
TRBD1	TRBV19	NA	TRBJ2-7	CASRSGTGGSYEQYF	TGTGCCAGTAGGTCCGGGACAGGGGGTTCCTACGAGCAGTACTTC
NA	TRBV20-1	many	TRBJ1-6	CSASPQRNSPLHF	TGCAGTGCTAGTCCCCAAAGGAATTCACCCCTCCACTTT
NA	TRBV12-3/TRBV12-4	many	TRBJ2-2	CASSSATGFAGELFF	TGTGCCAGCAGTTCTGCAACAGGCTTCGCCGGGGAGCTGTTTTTT
TRBD1	TRBV4-1	NA	TRBJ1-4	CASSPWTGGMREKLFF	TGCGCCAGCAGCCCGTGGACAGGGGGCATGAGAGAAAAACTGTTTTTT
TRBD1	TRBV11-2	many	TRBJ1-6	CASSSGGSYNSPLHF	TGTGCCAGCAGCTCAGGGGGGTCCTATAATTCACCCCTCCACTTT
NA	TRBV5-8	NA	TRBJ1-2	CASRTSHYGYTF	TGTGCCAGCAGGACATCCCACTATGGCTACACCTTC
NA	TRBV29-1	few	TRBJ2-1	CSASPGSYNEQFF	TGCAGCGCGAGTCCGGGAAGCTACAATGAGCAGTTCTTC
TRBD1	TRBV20-1	NA	TRBJ1-2	CSATKPGQTVYGYTF	TGCAGTGCTACCAAACCGGGACAGACTGTTTATGGCTACACCTTC
TRBD1	TRBV7-8	many	TRBJ2-7	CASRQGLNEQYF	TGTGCCAGTCGACAGGGGCTAAACGAGCAGTACTTC